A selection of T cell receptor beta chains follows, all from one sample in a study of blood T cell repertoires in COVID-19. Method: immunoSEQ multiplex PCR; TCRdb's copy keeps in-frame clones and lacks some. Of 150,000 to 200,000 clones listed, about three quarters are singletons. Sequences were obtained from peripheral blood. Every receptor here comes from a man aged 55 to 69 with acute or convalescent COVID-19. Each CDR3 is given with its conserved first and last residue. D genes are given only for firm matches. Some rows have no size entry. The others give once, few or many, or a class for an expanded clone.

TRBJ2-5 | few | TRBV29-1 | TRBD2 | TGCAGCGTTGAAATCGGGGGGGCCGAGACCCAGTACTTC | CSVEIGGAETQYF
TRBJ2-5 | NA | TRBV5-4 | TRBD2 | TGTGCCAGCAGCTTGAGCGGGACTAGCGCCGAGACCCAGTACTTC | CASSLSGTSAETQYF
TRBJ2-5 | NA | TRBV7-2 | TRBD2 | TGTGCCAGCAGCTTACAGGGAGCGGGGGGACCCGAGGGGGAGACCCAGTACTTC | CASSLQGAGGPEGETQYF
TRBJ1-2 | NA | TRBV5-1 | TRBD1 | TGCGCCAGCAGCTTGGATAGGGGACAGGGCAGGGGCTACACCTTC | CASSLDRGQGRGYTF
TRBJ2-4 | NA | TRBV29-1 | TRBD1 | TGCAGCGCCTTCGGGACAGAAAGGGGATTGGACATTCAGTACTTC | CSAFGTERGLDIQYF
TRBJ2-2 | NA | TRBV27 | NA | TGTGCCAGCAGAACTACTACACGGGACACCGGGGAGCTGTTTTTT | CASRTTTRDTGELFF
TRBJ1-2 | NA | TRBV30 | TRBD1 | TGTGCCTGGAGTGTACGGGACAGGGTTAATGGCTACACCTTC | CAWSVRDRVNGYTF
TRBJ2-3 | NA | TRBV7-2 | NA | TGTGCCAGCAGCTTAGCGTATCCCACAGATACGCAGTATTTT | CASSLAYPTDTQYF
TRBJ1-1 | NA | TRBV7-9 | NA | TGTGCCAGCAGCGCGGCCAGTGGAAACACTGAAGCTTTCTTT | CASSAASGNTEAFF
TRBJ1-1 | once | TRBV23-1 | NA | TGCGCCAGCAGTTCAGGGGCCTCCGCGTGGGACACTGAAGCTTTCTTT | CASSSGASAWDTEAFF
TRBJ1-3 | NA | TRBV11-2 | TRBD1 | TGTGCCAGCAGCCCGGGACAGGGAAACACCATATATTTT | CASSPGQGNTIYF
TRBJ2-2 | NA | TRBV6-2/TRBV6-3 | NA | TGTGCCAGCAGTTACTCTCAGGGGATACCATTGAACACCGGGGAGCTGTTTTTT | CASSYSQGIPLNTGELFF
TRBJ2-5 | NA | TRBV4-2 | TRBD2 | TGTGCCAGCAGCCAAGAGGCCCGCGGGGGGGTACAAGAGACCCAGTACTTC | CASSQEARGGVQETQYF
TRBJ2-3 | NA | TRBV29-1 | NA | TGCAGCGTGGATAGACAGTGGGGGGACACAGATACGCAGTATTTT | CSVDRQWGDTDTQYF
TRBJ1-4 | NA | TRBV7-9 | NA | TGTGCCAGCAGCTTCCCCCCTGCAGGGGCACATGAAAAACTGTTTTTT | CASSFPPAGAHEKLFF
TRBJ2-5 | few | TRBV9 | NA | TGTGCCAGCAGCTTCGGACTAGGGGGGGAGACCCAGTACTTC | CASSFGLGGETQYF
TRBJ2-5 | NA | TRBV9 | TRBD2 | TGTGCCAGCAGCCGAGCGGGGGCCTCCCAAGAGACCCAGTACTTC | CASSRAGASQETQYF
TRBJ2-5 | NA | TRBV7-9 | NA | TGTGCCAGCAGCTTAGCCGGGGTACGAGAGACCCAGTACTTC | CASSLAGVRETQYF
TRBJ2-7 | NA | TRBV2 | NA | TGTGCCAGCATTGGGCAGGGGTCCTACGAGCAGTACTTC | CASIGQGSYEQYF
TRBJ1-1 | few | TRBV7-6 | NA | TGTGCCAGCAGCTCATGGGGGGGGCTGGGGACTGAAGCTTTCTTT | CASSSWGGLGTEAFF
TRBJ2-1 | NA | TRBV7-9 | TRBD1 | TGTGCCAGCAGCCTTGAGGGGGCCCGATACAATGAGCAGTTCTTC | CASSLEGARYNEQFF
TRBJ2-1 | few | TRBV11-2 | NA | TGTGCCAGCAGCTCGCCCGACACGCCCTACAATGAGCAGTTCTTC | CASSSPDTPYNEQFF
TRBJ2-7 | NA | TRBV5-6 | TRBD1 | TGTGCCAGCAGCTTAGGGGGCAGCTCCTACGAGCAGTACTTC | CASSLGGSSYEQYF
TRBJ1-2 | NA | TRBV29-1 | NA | TGCAGCGTTGAAGACAGGGCCTATGGCTACACCTTC | CSVEDRAYGYTF
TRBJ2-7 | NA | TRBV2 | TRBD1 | TGTGCCAGCAGTTGGGACAGCTCCTACGAGCAGTACTTC | CASSWDSSYEQYF